This T cell receptor beta chain was sequenced in a study of blood T cell repertoires in COVID-19. Study-wide background: Sample material is recorded as cDNA or gDNA derived from T cells, B-cell-depleted T cells, or PBMCs.

This clone was detected only once. Germline CDR1 is SGHTA and CDR2 is FQGNSA. The V gene end was trimmed by 1 base and the J gene end by 4 bases; junction bases not matched to a gene: 8. The CDR3 is made up of 16 amino acids. In the original processing: By means of reference gene primer amplification, nucleated cell counts were estimated. Here immunoSEQ multiplex PCR was the method, and the copy in TCRdb shows in-frame clones only, minus some. The DNA was the basis for D and trimming; V, J and clone size are from that table. The data contain 200,000 to 250,000 clones, around four fifths of them singletons.

The chain employs TRBV7-2 and TRBJ2-5; 8 bases map to TRBD2. The receptor was isolated from a woman in her sixties who had recovered from COVID-19. The sample consisted of peripheral blood. DNA of the CDR3: TGTGCCAGCAGCTTAGTTTTCTCGCGGGGGGTAGAGACCCAGTACTTC. Its protein product is CASSLVFSRGVETQYF.